These 28 T cell receptor beta chains were all obtained from the same sample, sequenced in a study of blood T cell repertoires in COVID-19. Produced via immunoSEQ multiplex PCR; TCRdb's table is partial and in-frame only. The table records over 130,000 clones, around 88% of them present only once. Sequences were obtained from peripheral blood. Receptors originate from a human donor in a cohort sampled during active COVID-19.

The chain is built from TRBV29-1 and TRBJ2-5, with D unclear. Germline-derived CDR1 and CDR2 are SQVTM and ANQGSEA. Deletions cut 4 bases from V and 2 bases from J, with 5 bases between. CDR3 length: 11 residues. CDR3 in DNA: TGCAGCGTTGCCAGGCAAGAGACCCAGTACTTC. Amino acid sequence: CSVARQETQYF.

J is TRBJ1-6 and V is TRBV30; D uncertain. Germline V gives CDR1 GTSNPN, CDR2 SVGIG (reference sequence). The length of the CDR3 is 15 residues. V lost 2 bases and J lost 0, with 8 bases in between. CDR3 bases: TGTGCCTGGAGTTTGATGAGCTCCTATAATTCACCCCTCCACTTT. Its translation is CAWSLMSSYNSPLHF.

V and J are TRBV11-2 and TRBJ2-7, with TRBD2 as a possible D gene (5 bases). The germline V and J ends were trimmed by 1 base and 7 bases, with 11 bases remaining between them. Germline V gene sequence: CDR1 SGHAT, CDR2 FQNNGV. The CDR3 extends over 13 amino acids. The CDR3 DNA sequence: TGTGCCAGCAGCTTAGTCAGGTCGGGGGAGCAGTACTTC. This encodes CASSLVRSGEQYF.

This chain connects TRBV5-1 to TRBJ1-4, with TRBD1 matching over 7 bases. Germline V lookup: CDR1 SGHRS, CDR2 YFSETQ. The junction had 8 bases not matched to a gene; V was cut back by 0 bases and J by 3 bases. The CDR3 runs to 17 residues. This chain's CDR3 is CASSLAAGGLPNEKLFF. Here the CDR3 DNA reads TGCGCCAGCAGCTTGGCTGCAGGGGGTCTGCCTAATGAAAAACTGTTTTTT. The whole variable domain, remainder taken from reference TRBV5-1 and TRBJ1-4, is KAGVTQTPRYLIKTRGQQVTLSCSPISGHRSVSWYQQTPGQGLQFLFEYFSETQRNKGNFPGRFSGRQFSNSRSEMNVSTLELGDSALYLCASSLAAGGLPNEKLFFGSGTQLSVL.

The CDR3 region has the DNA TGTGCCAGCAGTTACCAAGGGGGCCGGTATGGCTACACCTTC. Its translation: CASSYQGGRYGYTF. This chain links TRBV6-5 with TRBJ1-2; TRBD1 matches at 7 bases. Unmatched junction bases numbered 5, after V lost 2 bases and J lost 5 bases. The CDR3 contains 14 residues. Germline V CDR1 and CDR2: MNHEY, SVGAGI.

This chain joins TRBV11-2 and TRBJ2-5, with 11 bases matching TRBD2. The CDR3 extends over 16 amino acids. With 3 bases clipped from V and 6 bases from J, the junction kept 9 bases outside the gene matches. The germline gives CDR1 SGHAT, CDR2 FQNNGV. Here the CDR3 reads CASSFSRLAGIKTQYF. In DNA, the CDR3 is TGTGCCAGCAGCTTTAGTAGACTAGCGGGGATAAAGACCCAGTACTTC.

The rearrangement joins TRBV19 to TRBJ2-1; possible D gene TRBD2, 6 bases. Germline assignment: CDR1 LNHDA and CDR2 SQIVND (reference sequence). The CDR3 is 13 residues long. V dropped 5 bases and J dropped 8 bases, with 13 bases sitting between them. The CDR3 is CASSAGLQDEQFF. For the CDR3, the DNA is TGTGCCAGTAGTGCGGGACTGCAAGATGAGCAGTTCTTC.

This clone has just a few counts. The rearrangement uses TRBV7-9 and TRBJ2-2; 8 bases match TRBD1. Per germline, CDR1 SEHNR and CDR2 FQNEAQ (reference sequence). V trimming: 5 bases; J trimming: 7 bases; junction bases outside the gene matches: 3. This CDR3 spans 13 amino acids. CDR3: CASSATGGGELFF. DNA of the CDR3: TGTGCCAGCAGCGCTACAGGGGGCGGGGAGCTGTTTTTT.

The V gene is TRBV18, the J gene TRBJ1-2; D unclear. The CDR3 extends over 13 amino acids. V was cut by 2 bases and J by 6 bases, with 10 bases left in between. Per the germline V gene, CDR1 is KGHSH and CDR2 is LQKENI. This chain's CDR3 is CASSPNSKDGYTF. CDR3 DNA sequence: TGTGCCAGCTCACCAAACAGTAAAGATGGCTACACCTTC.

This clone has only one observation. The V and J genes are TRBV9 and TRBJ2-7, with D possibly TRBD2 on 6 matching bases. The germline gives CDR1 SGDLS, CDR2 YYNGEE. The CDR3 spans 15 residues. Trimming pared 4 bases from V and 0 bases from J, leaving 14 bases between. The CDR3 region has the DNA TGTGCCAGCAGCTCAGGAGGGGTCCCCTCCTACGAGCAGTACTTC. It encodes CASSSGGVPSYEQYF.

The table lists this clone with a count of one. Relative to the germline gene, one junction end is altered; a read error may explain this. The rearrangement joins TRBV20-1 to TRBJ2-7, with a tentative D call TRBD1 (5 bases). From germline, CDR1 is DFQATT and CDR2 SNEGSKA (reference sequence). This CDR3 comprises 11 residues. For the CDR3, the DNA is TGCAGTGCTAGAGAAAGGTTTGACAGAAAATTC. Amino acids: CSARERFDRKF.

V usage is TRBV5-4 and J usage is TRBJ2-1; 9 bases match TRBD1. Germline loops: CDR1 SGHNT, CDR2 YYREEE (reference sequence). The ends lost 6 bases at V and 4 bases at J; junction bases unmatched: 11. The CDR3 is made up of 16 amino acids. Written as DNA, the CDR3 is TGTGCCAGCAACTCAGCCGGACAGGGGAGTTACAATGAGCAGTTCTTC. Its protein product is CASNSAGQGSYNEQFF.

This clone was picked up a small number of times. The chain has TRBV27 and TRBJ1-2; 10 bases align to TRBD1. Germline CDR1 reads MNHEY; CDR2 reads SMNVEV (reference sequence). The CDR3 runs to 19 residues. V trimming: 3 bases; J trimming: 8 bases; junction bases outside the gene matches: 21. CDR3 residues: CASSLRGGDRGPYGGGYTF. CDR3 in DNA: TGTGCCAGCAGTTTGCGGGGCGGGGACAGGGGTCCCTATGGTGGGGGCTACACCTTC.

This rearrangement joins TRBV6-6 to TRBJ1-5; D is unresolved. The CDR3 consists of 15 residues. V lost 0 bases, J lost 5 bases, and 11 bases lay in between. Germline assignment: CDR1 MNHNY and CDR2 SVGAGI (reference sequence). CDR3 sequence (DNA): TGTGCCAGCAGTTACTCGAGCAGGCCGGATCAGCCCCAGCATTTT. This translates into CASSYSSRPDQPQHF.

The chain has TRBV11-3 and TRBJ2-1; D is possibly TRBD1 (6 bases). Germline CDR1 is SGHNT and CDR2 is YENEEA. The CDR3 sequence is 15 residues long. Trimming cost V 3 bases and J 8 bases, with 17 bases left between them. Written as DNA, the CDR3 is TGTGCCAGCAGCTTGGGGGTAGGGGGTTTCGATGAGCAGTTCTTC. Translated, it gives CASSLGVGGFDEQFF. The whole variable domain, remainder taken from reference TRBV11-3 and TRBJ2-1, is EAGVVQSPRYKIIEKKQPVAFWCNPISGHNTLYWYLQNLGQGPELLIRYENEEAVDDSQLPKDRFSAERLKGVDSTLKIQPAELGDSAVYLCASSLGVGGFDEQFFGPGTRLTVL.

The chain carries TRBV10-2 and TRBJ2-3; D uncertain. This CDR3 contains 14 residues. V was cut by 4 bases and J by 3 bases, with 11 bases left in between. Germline lookup yields CDR1 WSHSY and CDR2 SAAADI. This chain's CDR3 is CASSAVGRTDTQYF. CDR3 nucleotides: TGCGCCAGCAGTGCTGTGGGCAGAACAGATACGCAGTATTTT.

The J gene is TRBJ1-1, the V gene TRBV25-1, with a possible D match to TRBD1 (5 bases). Germline V gives CDR1 MGHDK, CDR2 SYGVNS. Trimming removed 1 base from V and 1 base from J, with 13 bases in between. The CDR3 runs 16 residues. The CDR3 protein is CASSEWGGIPNTEAFF. Here the CDR3 DNA reads TGTGCCAGCAGTGAATGGGGGGGGATCCCGAACACTGAAGCTTTCTTT.

The chain employs TRBV7-2 and TRBJ1-5, with D tentatively TRBD1 (5 bases). The CDR3 has 14 residues. Germline CDR1 and CDR2: SGHTA and FQGNSA. Trimming removed 5 bases at V and 6 bases at J, with 14 bases between. CDR3 loop: CASSRGEGSQPQHF. Written as DNA, the CDR3 is TGTGCCAGCAGCCGGGGGGAGGGGAGTCAGCCCCAGCATTTT.

The J gene is TRBJ1-2, the V gene TRBV19, with D uncertain. V was clipped by 3 bases and J by 4 bases, with 9 bases between them. Germline CDR1 reads LNHDA; CDR2 reads SQIVND (reference sequence). This CDR3 is built from 13 residues. The chain's CDR3 is CASSISQAYGYTF. DNA of the CDR3: TGTGCCAGTAGTATCTCCCAGGCCTATGGCTACACCTTC.

This chain joins TRBV27 and TRBJ1-5; 10 bases agree with TRBD1. Germline V CDR1 and CDR2: MNHEY, SMNVEV (reference sequence). There are 14 residues in the CDR3. Trimming removed 6 bases from V and 6 bases from J; junction bases left unmatched: 5. The CDR3 loop reads CASRRTGGSQPQHF. CDR3 DNA sequence: TGTGCCAGCAGGCGGACAGGGGGAAGTCAGCCCCAGCATTTT.

Many counts were recorded for this clone. This sequence joins TRBV9 and TRBJ2-2; D possibly corresponds to TRBD1 (5 bases). This CDR3 spans 13 amino acids. Germline V gene lookup returns CDR1 SGDLS and CDR2 YYNGEE. V was clipped by 4 bases and J by 7 bases, with 11 bases between them. The CDR3 reads CASSPQQGGELFF. The CDR3 DNA reads as TGTGCCAGCAGCCCCCAGCAGGGCGGGGAGCTGTTTTTT.

This chain uses TRBV25-1 with TRBJ2-5; D uncertain. The V end lost 0 bases, the J end lost 5 bases, and 10 bases lay between the germline ends. The CDR3 has 14 residues. CDR1 is MGHDK and CDR2 is SYGVNS in the germline V gene. For the CDR3, the DNA is TGTGCCAGCAGTGAATATAACGGTTTTGAGACCCAGTACTTC. Its protein product is CASSEYNGFETQYF.

The chain combines TRBV6-5 with TRBJ2-3; 10 bases align to TRBD1. Losses at the gene ends were 4 bases for V and 2 bases for J; bases not matched to a gene: 3. Germline V lookup: CDR1 MNHEY, CDR2 SVGAGI. CDR3 length: 15 amino acids. CDR3 protein: CASSSGQGNTDTQYF. The CDR3 nucleotides are TGTGCCAGCAGTTCGGGACAGGGGAACACAGATACGCAGTATTTT.

This chain connects TRBV13 to TRBJ1-4; D uncertain. Trimming took off 5 bases at V and 8 bases at J, with 15 bases between the two ends. The CDR3 is made up of 14 amino acids. Germline V gives CDR1 PRHDT, CDR2 FYEKMQ (reference sequence). CDR3 sequence: CASSPTRVGEKLFF. The CDR3 region has the DNA TGTGCCAGCAGCCCCACCCGCGTCGGGGAAAAACTGTTTTTT.

The rearrangement links TRBV5-8 to TRBJ1-2; maybe TRBD1 (5 bases). This CDR3 region has 16 residues. Trimming removed 7 bases at V and 0 bases at J, with 19 bases between. Germline values: CDR1 SGHTS, CDR2 YDEGEE. The CDR3 bases are TGTGCCAGCCGCCGGCGTGGTGACAGAACTAACTATGGCTACACCTTC. It encodes CASRRRGDRTNYGYTF. Full variable domain (rest looked up from reference TRBV5-8 and TRBJ1-2): EAGVTQSPTHLIKTRGQQATLRCSPISGHTSVYWYQQALGLGLQFLLWYDEGEERNRGNFPPRFSGRQFPNYSSELNVNALELEDSALYLCASRRRGDRTNYGYTFGSGTRLTVV.

The chain joins TRBV18 to TRBJ2-4; a possible D gene is TRBD1 (5 bases). This CDR3 contains 14 residues. V was clipped by 5 bases and J by 8 bases, with 16 bases between them. Germline CDR1 KGHSH, CDR2 LQKENI. CDR3 DNA sequence: TGTGCCAGCTCAACGGCGGTAGGGGCAGACATTCAGTACTTC. The encoded protein is CASSTAVGADIQYF.

V gene TRBV9 combines with J gene TRBJ2-3; weak D call: TRBD1 (6 bases). Germline CDR1 reads SGDLS; CDR2 reads YYNGEE. This CDR3 is 14 amino acids long. The V end was cut by 1 base, the J end by 6 bases, with 12 bases between. In nucleotides, the CDR3 is TGTGCCAGCAGCGTATCCCAGGGGTTGGATACGCAGTATTTT. Its translation is CASSVSQGLDTQYF.

This chain uses TRBV3-1 (or the pseudogene TRBV3-2) with TRBJ2-3, with 8 positions matching TRBD2. J was trimmed by 2 bases and V by 0 bases; bases with no gene match: 10. The germline V gene encodes CDR1 LGHDT and CDR2 YNNKEL (reference sequence). The CDR3 contains 18 residues. The CDR3 nucleotides read TGTGCCAGCAGCCAAGAGGATTTCGGGGGGGAAACCACAGATACGCAGTATTTT. Translating it yields CASSQEDFGGETTDTQYF.